The clone carrying this TCR beta chain appeared many times. These data are taken from a study of regulatory T cells in long-lasting Graves disease. CDR1 MNHNS and CDR2 SASEGT come from the germline V gene. The J segment lost 1 base and the V segment lost 0 bases, leaving 0 bases of the junction unmatched. This CDR3 is built from 15 residues. HTBI primers from iRepertoire and Arm-PCR of CDR3 regions yielded the TCR beta libraries. In TCRdb, the multiplex PCR reads were re-called with MiXCR into one record per CDR3 protein. The sample has roughly 320,000 distinct CDR3 sequences, over 15% seen once; the top ten hold about 32%. Time point indicated: newly diagnosed GD, antithyroid drugs for less than 3 months. The TCR library was prepared using RNA isolated from PBMCs. This same sample was also taken into another study, of T cells in Graves' hyperthyroidism and ophthalmopathy. That report notes: Thyroid ultrasound and orbital computed tomography, with clinical symptoms and serum thyroxine and TRAb, informed diagnoses. HTBI primers drove first-round RT-PCR of the TCR CDR3. Blood also carried most thyroid clonotypes expanded above 0.001. Through a model of 13 V-J features, ophthalmopathy was separated from stable hyperthyroidism.

The material was peripheral blood mononuclear cells (PBMCs), obtained at new diagnosis, from a patient treated with antithyroid drugs. The origin of this receptor is a man in his forties with Graves disease. The genes are TRBV6-1 and TRBJ2-3; 8 nucleotides align to TRBD2. The CDR3 nucleotides are TGTGCCAGCAGTGAAGCAGCGGGGGGCACAGATACGCAGTATTTT. Protein: CASSEAAGGTDTQYF.